This T cell receptor (beta chain) appears in the sequencing data of a study of T cells in Graves' hyperthyroidism and ophthalmopathy. Study-level findings and limits: A model using 13 V-J features told ophthalmopathy apart from stable hyperthyroidism.

TCR beta CDR3 regions were amplified from RNA transcripts. The HTBI set primed first-round TCR CDR3 RT-PCR. TCRdb redid the calling of the multiplex PCR reads with MiXCR, one entry per CDR3 protein. The profile covers over 700,000 distinct CDR3 sequences, with roughly 40% appearing a single time and approximately 8.7% taken by the ten largest. This clonotype is a singleton in its sample. The antigen is not known. The CDR3 has 14 residues. Germline CDR1 reads SEHNR; CDR2 reads FQNEAQ (reference sequence). V was shortened by 6 bases and J by 6 bases, with 18 bases between the two germline ends. The chain has TRBV7-9 and TRBJ2-7; perhaps D is TRBD1 or TRBD2 (5 bases each). The sequenced material came from blood. The source is a man between 18 and 35 years old with Graves' hyperthyroidism. CDR3 protein: CASSSGRGGGEQYF. The CDR3 nucleotides are TGTGCCAGCAGTTCGGGACGGGGCGGCGGCGAGCAGTACTTC.